Below are 17 T cell receptor beta chains sequenced from a single sample in a study of blood T cell repertoires in COVID-19. TCRdb keeps only in-frame clones here, not all; method: immunoSEQ multiplex PCR. The sample has 400,000 or so clones, approximately 90% seen once; the top ten hold roughly 0.84%. Input material: peripheral blood. The receptors derive from a young man with COVID-19, enrolled during active disease.

This clone was recorded a few times. The chain couples TRBV19 to TRBJ1-2, with 7 bases identical to TRBD1. CDR1 LNHDA and CDR2 SQIVND come from the germline V gene (reference sequence). Losses at the gene ends were 4 bases for V and 5 bases for J; bases not matched to a gene: 1. This CDR3 contains 12 residues. The CDR3 sequence: CASSKTGYGYTF. CDR3 bases: TGTGCCAGTAGTAAGACAGGGTATGGCTACACCTTC.

The chain recombines TRBV5-4 with TRBJ2-7, with 7 bases that match TRBD2. The germline CDR1 and CDR2 sequences are SGHNT and YYREEE (reference sequence). The CDR3 consists of 15 residues. With V trimmed by 1 base and J by 3 bases, 7 bases remained unmatched. The CDR3 is CASSLLPGGIYEQYF. The CDR3 DNA follows: TGTGCCAGCAGCTTGCTCCCCGGGGGGATCTACGAGCAGTACTTC.

This chain uses TRBV15 with TRBJ2-2; TRBD2 is a possible D gene (7 bases). The germline V gene encodes CDR1 LNHNV and CDR2 YYDKDF (reference sequence). This CDR3 is 15 amino acids long. Trimming removed 5 bases at V and 3 bases at J, with 13 bases between. This CDR3 reads CATSFEGGYTGELFF. CDR3 nucleotides: TGTGCCACCAGCTTCGAGGGGGGGTACACCGGGGAGCTGTTTTTT.

This chain links TRBV5-1 with TRBJ2-1, with D maybe TRBD2 (6 bases). Trimming took off 3 bases at V and 6 bases at J, with 10 bases between the two ends. Germline V lookup: CDR1 SGHRS, CDR2 YFSETQ. The CDR3 consists of 13 residues. This CDR3 reads CASSSGLANEQFF. The DNA of the CDR3 is TGCGCCAGCAGCTCGGGACTCGCCAATGAGCAGTTCTTC.

The V call is TRBV6-2 or TRBV6-3, the J call TRBJ2-2, with D hard to call. V lost 6 bases, J lost 0 bases, and 14 bases lay in between. The CDR3 is 16 amino acids. Germline CDR1 MNHEY, CDR2 SVGEGT. The CDR3 DNA reads TGTGCCAGCAGCCTCACGAGGATCGCGAACACCGGGGAGCTGTTTTTT. It codes for CASSLTRIANTGELFF.

The count of this clone is one. This chain connects TRBV7-3 to TRBJ2-1; 11 bases fit TRBD2. Germline values: CDR1 SGHTA, CDR2 FQGTGA. After removal of 4 bases from V and 7 bases from J, the junction contained 15 bases not matched to a gene. The CDR3 sequence is 18 residues long. CDR3 residues: CASSSDDLAGGLGNEQFF. The CDR3, as DNA: TGTGCCAGCAGCTCAGACGACCTAGCGGGAGGTCTGGGGAATGAGCAGTTCTTC.

This clone was detected only a few times. The rearrangement links TRBV2 to TRBJ2-3; tentative D call: TRBD2 (7 bases). The V gene's germline CDR1 is SNHLY and CDR2 FYNNEI. Deletions cut 8 bases from V and 0 bases from J, with 12 bases between. The CDR3 spans 14 residues. The chain's CDR3 is CASGRGGSTDTQYF. The CDR3 region has the DNA TGTGCCAGCGGGAGGGGGGGTAGCACAGATACGCAGTATTTT.

The chain links TRBV6-5 to TRBJ2-7; 7 positions match TRBD2. The CDR3 has 14 residues. V shed 9 bases, J shed 2 bases, and the junction held 10 bases outside the gene matches. Germline V gene lookup returns CDR1 MNHEY and CDR2 SVGAGI. The CDR3 nucleotides read TGTGCCAGTGGAATAGCGGGCGGGACCTACGAGCAGTACTTC. Its protein product is CASGIAGGTYEQYF.

The chain carries TRBV5-1 and TRBJ2-7; 10 bases agree with TRBD1. Trimming cost V 3 bases and J 2 bases; bases outside gene matches: 2. CDR1 and CDR2 (germline): SGHRS, YFSETQ. This CDR3 is built from 14 residues. CDR3 amino acids: CASSSGTGAYEQYF. CDR3 sequence (DNA): TGCGCCAGCAGCTCCGGGACAGGGGCCTACGAGCAGTACTTC.

The chain links TRBV29-1 to TRBJ1-1; 7 bases are a match to TRBD1. Germline CDR1 is SQVTM and CDR2 is ANQGSEA. With V trimmed by 7 bases and J by 2 bases, 4 bases remained unmatched. The CDR3 is 12 residues long. The CDR3 bases are TGCAGCGCTTACAGGGGAAACACTGAAGCTTTCTTT. Protein product: CSAYRGNTEAFF.

The chain uses TRBV6-4 and TRBJ1-5, with D perhaps matching TRBD1 (6 bases). The germline gives CDR1 MRHNA, CDR2 SNTAGT. The CDR3 covers 15 residues. The V gene lost 2 bases and the J gene lost 2 bases, with 10 bases spanning the gap. CDR3 protein: CASSDPGEGNQPQHF. The CDR3, as DNA: TGTGCCAGCAGTGACCCAGGGGAAGGCAATCAGCCCCAGCATTTT.

The rearrangement links TRBV7-8 to TRBJ1-1; 10 positions match TRBD1. Germline V gene sequence: CDR1 SGHVS, CDR2 FQNEAQ. The CDR3 is 15 residues long. With 4 bases clipped from V and 11 bases from J, the junction kept 13 bases outside the gene matches. CDR3 sequence reads: CASSSDRGQALKAFF. The CDR3 coding sequence is TGTGCCAGCAGCTCCGACAGGGGGCAAGCACTGAAGGCTTTCTTT. The full variable domain, its missing parts supplied by reference TRBV7-8 and TRBJ1-1, is GAGVSQSPRYKVAKRGQDVALRCDPISGHVSLFWYQQALGQGPEFLTYFQNEAQLDKSGLPSDRFFAERPEGSVSTLKIQRTQQEDSAVYLCASSSDRGQALKAFFGQGTRLTVV.

This clone appeared a few times. V is TRBV11-1 and J is TRBJ1-2; TRBD1 agrees at 8 bases. The J segment lost 6 bases and the V segment lost 5 bases, leaving 5 bases of the junction unmatched. The CDR3 extends over 13 amino acids. The germline gives CDR1 SGHAT, CDR2 FQDESV (reference sequence). DNA for the CDR3: TGTGCCAGCAGCCCTACAGGGGGAAATGGCTACACCTTC. The encoded protein is CASSPTGGNGYTF. Complete variable domain (other parts from reference TRBV11-1 and TRBJ1-2): EAEVAQSPRYKITEKSQAVAFWCDPISGHATLYWYRQILGQGPELLVQFQDESVVDDSQLPKDRFSAERLKGVDSTLKIQPAELGDSAMYLCASSPTGGNGYTFGSGTRLTVV.

The gene calls are TRBV29-1 and TRBJ1-2, with D perhaps matching TRBD1 (6 bases). The germline V gene encodes CDR1 SQVTM and CDR2 ANQGSEA. The CDR3 spans 11 residues. The V and J ends lost 2 bases and 7 bases respectively, with 8 bases between them. CDR3 nucleotide sequence: TGCAGCGTTGAACGACAGGTTGGCTACACCTTC. Translating it yields CSVERQVGYTF. Combining the CDR3 with reference TRBV29-1 and TRBJ1-2 gives the whole variable domain SAVISQKPSRDICQRGTSLTIQCQVDSQVTMMFWYRQQPGQSLTLIATANQGSEATYESGFVIDKFPISRPNLTFSTLTVSNMSPEDSSIYLCSVERQVGYTFGSGTRLTVV.

The chain joins TRBV2 to TRBJ2-5; 8 nucleotides line up with TRBD2. The CDR3 runs to 16 residues. Unmatched junction bases numbered 10, after V lost 5 bases and J lost 2 bases. CDR1 and CDR2 from the germline V gene are SNHLY and FYNNEI. The CDR3 is CASSRFTSGPQETQYF. The CDR3 DNA is TGTGCCAGCAGTCGTTTCACTAGCGGCCCACAAGAGACCCAGTACTTC.

The V and J genes are TRBV5-5 and TRBJ1-4; perhaps TRBD1 as D (6 bases). The CDR3 runs to 16 residues. Trimming took off 2 bases at V and 3 bases at J, with 14 bases between the two ends. Per the germline V gene, CDR1 is SGHKS and CDR2 is YYEKEE (reference sequence). CDR3 in amino acids: CASSFPTGNPNEKLFF. CDR3 DNA sequence: TGTGCCAGCAGCTTTCCCACAGGGAACCCTAATGAAAAACTGTTTTTT.

In this sample, this clone turned up once. The chain joins TRBV6-5 to TRBJ2-1, with 9 bases matching TRBD2. The length of the CDR3 is 14 residues. V lost 7 bases to trimming and J lost 2 bases; unmatched junction nucleotides: 3. Germline CDR1 and CDR2: MNHEY and SVGAGI. The CDR3 protein is CASTGTSPYNEQFF. The DNA of the CDR3 is TGTGCCAGCACCGGGACTAGCCCCTACAATGAGCAGTTCTTC.